The 20 T cell receptor beta chains reported below all come from one sample, sequenced in a study of T-cell memory formation after mild COVID-19. TCRdb itself ran the 5' RACE reads through MiXCR, one entry per CDR3 protein. The sample records fewer than 300,000 distinct CDR3 sequences, about a sixth being singletons. The sample consisted of PBMCs or a T cell subset sorted from them (not recorded which). Receptors were obtained from a man aged 18 to 30 who had mild COVID-19 (a few samples of this study predate the infection). Cell type and time point are not known.

This clonotype was found a few times. V and J are TRBV15 and TRBJ2-3; perhaps D is TRBD1 or TRBD2 (5 bases each). CDR1 LNHNV and CDR2 YYDKDF come from the germline V gene (reference sequence). Deletions cut 4 bases from V and 6 bases from J, with 14 bases between. The CDR3 has 14 residues. The CDR3 loop reads CATSKGPRDDTQYF. CDR3 DNA sequence: TGTGCCACCAGCAAGGGACCCCGGGACGATACGCAGTATTTT. The complete variable domain, with remaining parts taken from reference TRBV15 and TRBJ2-3, reads DAMVIQNPRYQVTQFGKPVTLSCSQTLNHNVMYWYQQKSSQAPKLLFHYYDKDFNNEADTPDNFQSRRPNTSFCFLDIRSPGLGDTAMYLCATSKGPRDDTQYFGPGTRLTVL.

The gene calls are TRBV28 and TRBJ2-5; maybe TRBD2 (5 bases). The CDR3 totals 12 residues. Germline V gene data show CDR1 as MDHEN and CDR2 as SYDVKM. Trimming cost V 7 bases and J 4 bases, with 10 bases left between them. The CDR3 loop is CASIGGRETQYF. Written as DNA, the CDR3 is TGTGCCAGCATCGGAGGTAGAGAGACCCAGTACTTC.

This clonotype was counted many times. The J gene is TRBJ2-7, the V gene TRBV18; D uncertain. V lost 6 bases and J lost 0, with 18 bases in between. The CDR3 length is 16 residues. Per the germline V gene, CDR1 is KGHSH and CDR2 is LQKENI. The CDR3 loop reads CASSLPRGRSSYEQYF. The CDR3 region has the DNA TGTGCCAGCTCCCTACCACGAGGACGGAGCTCCTACGAGCAGTACTTC.

About this clonotype: One end of the junction is discordant with germline, which a read error may explain. J is TRBJ1-4 and V is TRBV19, with 9 positions matching TRBD1. CDR1 is LNHDA, CDR2 SQIVND, per germline (reference sequence). The CDR3 is made up of 14 amino acids. This CDR3 is CSSSVRDRVEKLFF. The CDR3, as DNA: TGTTCCAGTAGTGTCCGGGACAGGGTTGAAAAACTGTTTTTT.

V and J are TRBV12-3 or TRBV12-4 and TRBJ1-2; 9 bases agree with TRBD1. The CDR3 spans 14 residues. V trimming: 8 bases; J trimming: 2 bases; junction bases outside the gene matches: 6. CDR3 region: CASRSGTGNYGYTF. CDR3 bases: TGTGCCAGCCGTTCCGGGACAGGGAACTATGGCTACACCTTC.

The V and J genes are TRBV4-3 and TRBJ1-5; D remains unclear. Deletions cut 0 bases from V and 9 bases from J, with 9 bases between. CDR3 length: 13 residues. CDR1 and CDR2 (germline): LGHNA, YSLEER. Here the CDR3 reads CASSQEQRGPQHF. CDR3 DNA: TGCGCCAGCAGCCAAGAGCAGCGTGGGCCCCAGCATTTT.

This clonotype was observed a few times. CDR3 sequence reads: CASRPRTDYGYTF. DNA of the CDR3: TGTGCCAGCAGGCCCCGGACAGACTATGGCTACACCTTC. This chain links TRBV5-8 with TRBJ1-2, with a possible D match to TRBD1 (6 bases). There are 13 residues in the CDR3. Deletions cut 5 bases from V and 3 bases from J, with 11 bases between. In germline, CDR1 is SGHTS, CDR2 YDEGEE.

This clonotype was detected only a few times. The V call is TRBV6-5, the J call TRBJ2-1, with 16 bases that match TRBD2. The trim removed 0 bases at V and 9 bases at J, leaving 5 bases unmatched. Germline CDR1 MNHEY, CDR2 SVGAGI. The CDR3 length is 17 residues. This chain's CDR3 is CASSYSGTSGGVIEQFF. The CDR3 DNA sequence: TGTGCCAGCAGTTACTCCGGGACTAGCGGGGGGGTAATTGAGCAGTTCTTC.

There are many counts of this clonotype. The chain uses TRBV7-3 and TRBJ2-5; no reliable D call. V gave up 3 bases and J gave up 4 bases, with 9 bases separating them. Per germline, CDR1 SGHTA and CDR2 FQGTGA. The CDR3 runs to 13 residues. CDR3 in DNA: TGTGCCAGCAGCTTCTCCTCCGGAGAGACCCAGTACTTC. Protein sequence: CASSFSSGETQYF.

This clonotype has just a few counts. The chain joins TRBV4-1 to TRBJ2-5, with D perhaps TRBD2 (5 bases). There are 13 residues in the CDR3. The germline V gene encodes CDR1 MGHRA and CDR2 YSYEKL. Trimming left V 6 bases short and J 0 bases short, with 8 bases between. The CDR3 is CASSGGYQETQYF. The CDR3 DNA reads as TGCGCCAGCAGTGGCGGGTACCAAGAGACCCAGTACTTC.

The V call is TRBV5-1, the J call TRBJ2-5, with 11 bases that match TRBD2. Germline CDR1 SGHRS, CDR2 YFSETQ. This CDR3 region has 16 residues. The J segment lost 2 bases and the V segment lost 2 bases, leaving 5 bases of the junction unmatched. CDR3 amino acids: CASSFPGLAEQETQYF. For the CDR3, the DNA is TGCGCCAGCAGCTTCCCGGGACTAGCGGAACAAGAGACCCAGTACTTC.

The chain joins TRBV6-5 to TRBJ2-3; tentatively, D is TRBD1 or TRBD2 (5 bases each). The length of the CDR3 is 16 residues. Per germline, CDR1 MNHEY and CDR2 SVGAGI. V lost 0 bases, J lost 5 bases, and 15 bases lay in between. CDR3 amino acids: CASSYSRAGLGDTQYF. The CDR3 DNA sequence: TGTGCCAGCAGTTACTCGAGGGCAGGGCTTGGAGATACGCAGTATTTT.

The chain couples TRBV11-2 to TRBJ1-1, with D possibly matching TRBD1 (6 bases). Germline CDR1 is SGHAT and CDR2 is FQNNGV. Trimming left V 1 base short and J 4 bases short, with 7 bases between. CDR3 size: 13 residues. CDR3 region: CASSLGGLTEAFF. CDR3 coding DNA: TGTGCCAGCAGCTTAGGGGGGCTCACTGAAGCTTTCTTT.

The chain employs TRBV27 and TRBJ2-1, with D perhaps TRBD1 or TRBD2 (5 bases each). Germline loops: CDR1 MNHEY, CDR2 SMNVEV (reference sequence). Trimming took off 5 bases at V and 6 bases at J, with 14 bases between the two ends. This CDR3 region has 14 residues. The CDR3 region has the DNA TGTGCCAGCAGTCCAGGGACCCTTGCCAATGAGCAGTTCTTC. Translation: CASSPGTLANEQFF.

This clonotype was picked up a small number of times. V usage is TRBV6-1 and J usage is TRBJ1-2, with 7 bases lining up with TRBD1. V shed 6 bases and J 2 bases; nucleotides not matched to a gene: 9. The CDR3 covers 15 residues. Germline values: CDR1 MNHNS, CDR2 SASEGT. In DNA, the CDR3 is TGTGCCAGCAGCCCCGACAGGGCGGGGAACTATGGCTACACCTTC. Its protein is CASSPDRAGNYGYTF.

A few counts support this clonotype. The gene calls are TRBV5-1 and TRBJ2-5; 7 bases line up with TRBD2. Germline CDR1 is SGHRS and CDR2 is YFSETQ. This CDR3 is built from 15 residues. Losses at the gene ends were 3 bases for V and 2 bases for J; bases not matched to a gene: 7. Written as DNA, the CDR3 is TGCGCCAGCAGCTCACAGATGGGAGGGCAAGAGACCCAGTACTTC. Translated: CASSSQMGGQETQYF.

The chain uses TRBV9 and TRBJ2-3; D is ambiguous. The germline V gene has CDR1 SGDLS and CDR2 YYNGEE. Trimming removed 4 bases at V and 4 bases at J, with 4 bases between. This CDR3 region has 11 residues. CDR3 nucleotide sequence: TGTGCCAGCAGCCGGTCAGATACGCAGTATTTT. This sequence encodes CASSRSDTQYF.

The chain carries TRBV7-2 and TRBJ2-7, with no clear D. CDR3 size: 14 residues. Germline V gene data show CDR1 as SGHTA and CDR2 as FQGNSA. Trimming pared 6 bases from V and 6 bases from J, leaving 18 bases between. The CDR3 protein is CASSPTLWGGEQYV. In DNA form, the CDR3 reads TGTGCCAGCAGTCCAACTTTATGGGGTGGCGAGCAGTACGTC.

This sequence joins TRBV11-2 and TRBJ2-5; D is unresolved. The germline gives CDR1 SGHAT, CDR2 FQNNGV. The ends were cut back, 1 base at V and 5 bases at J, with 11 bases in the middle. CDR3 length: 14 amino acids. The CDR3 nucleotides are TGTGCCAGCAGCTTAGGTCCGACACTCGAGACCCAGTACTTC. Its translation: CASSLGPTLETQYF. The whole variable domain, filled in from reference TRBV11-2 and TRBJ2-5, reads EAGVAQSPRYKIIEKRQSVAFWCNPISGHATLYWYQQILGQGPKLLIQFQNNGVVDDSQLPKDRFSAERLKGVDSTLKIQPAKLEDSAVYLCASSLGPTLETQYFGPGTRLLVL.

This clonotype was seen at least ten times. V and J are TRBV20-1 and TRBJ1-1; D not certain. V was shortened by 6 bases and J by 2 bases, with 10 bases between the two germline ends. The germline CDR1 and CDR2 sequences are DFQATT and SNEGSKA (reference sequence). The CDR3 runs 12 residues. CDR3 protein: CSAEGGNTEAFF. The CDR3 coding sequence is TGCAGTGCAGAGGGCGGCAACACTGAAGCTTTCTTT.